These 15 T cell receptor beta chains originate from one sample sequenced in a study of beta chain features in type 1 diabetes. General study results and limits: Moderately but significantly shorter TCRB CDR3s were found in Type 1 diabetes patients in all four CD4+ subsets.

What was sequenced were expressed TCRB transcripts, since all of the isolated RNA had been reverse transcribed. Here immunoSEQ multiplex PCR was the method, and the copy in TCRdb shows in-frame clones only, minus some. The repertoire includes more than 250,000 clones, roughly 20% of them detected once, and roughly 0.028% sits in the top ten. The antigens of these receptors remain unknown. Sample: naive CD4+ T cells from blood. These receptors were obtained from a woman in her forties with type 1 diabetes.

This chain links TRBV30 with TRBJ1-2; possible D gene TRBD1, 5 bases. V was cut by 6 bases and J by 4 bases, with 6 bases left in between. Germline lookup yields CDR1 GTSNPN and CDR2 SVGIG (reference sequence). The CDR3 consists of 10 residues. The CDR3 loop is CACGAYGYTF. The CDR3, as DNA: TGTGCCTGTGGGGCCTATGGCTACACCTTC.

This clone was detected many times. The chain is built from TRBV6-6 and TRBJ1-6, with D possibly being TRBD1 (5 bases). This CDR3 has 15 amino acids. CDR1 and CDR2 from the germline V gene are MNHNY and SVGAGI (reference sequence). V was pared by 6 bases and J by 7 bases, with 16 bases between. Here the CDR3 reads CASSRDSGGNSPLHF. CDR3 bases: TGTGCCAGCAGCCGGGACTCGGGAGGAAATTCACCCCTCCACTTT.

The chain has TRBV11-1 and TRBJ1-1, with D perhaps TRBD1 (5 bases). V gave up 4 bases and J gave up 5 bases, with 17 bases separating them. CDR3 length: 15 amino acids. CDR1 is SGHAT and CDR2 is FQDESV in the germline V gene (reference sequence). The CDR3 coding sequence is TGTGCCAGCAGCTCCCAGAGGGGACTGGGAACTGAAGCTTTCTTT. It codes for CASSSQRGLGTEAFF.

This clone was seen more than once but under ten times. The chain uses TRBV15 and TRBJ2-1; perhaps TRBD1 as D (6 bases). This CDR3 contains 15 residues. Germline lookup yields CDR1 LNHNV and CDR2 YYDKDF (reference sequence). Trimming removed 7 bases from V and 0 bases from J, with 13 bases in between. CDR3 sequence: CATTTTGSSYNEQFF. The CDR3 region has the DNA TGTGCCACCACCACGACAGGCAGCTCCTACAATGAGCAGTTCTTC.

This chain uses TRBV15 with TRBJ2-1; 16 nucleotides match TRBD2. The length of the CDR3 is 16 residues. Germline CDR1 is LNHNV and CDR2 is YYDKDF (reference sequence). J gave up 2 bases and V 6 bases, and 1 base lay outside the gene matches. CDR3 sequence reads: CATRGLAGGPYNEQFF. The CDR3 DNA reads TGTGCCACCAGGGGACTAGCGGGAGGGCCCTACAATGAGCAGTTCTTC.

Only a few counts were recorded for this clone. V usage is TRBV9 and J usage is TRBJ2-1, with 13 bases aligning to TRBD2. Germline V gene sequence: CDR1 SGDLS, CDR2 YYNGEE. J gave up 15 bases and V 4 bases, and 7 bases lay outside the gene matches. The CDR3 length is 13 residues. In nucleotides, the CDR3 is TGTGCCAGCAGCAGGACTAGCGGGAGCGTCCTGTTCTTC. Translating gives CASSRTSGSVLFF.

This clone was seen more than once but under ten times. Written as DNA, the CDR3 is TGTGCCAGCAGAGGGGGCGGGACAGCAAATTATTCACCCCTCCACTTT. Translation: CASRGGGTANYSPLHF. This chain joins TRBV28 and TRBJ1-6, with 7 positions matching TRBD1. V shed 6 bases and J 8 bases; nucleotides not matched to a gene: 13. The CDR3 contains 16 residues. Germline-derived CDR1 and CDR2 are MDHEN and SYDVKM.

The chain combines TRBV4-3 with TRBJ2-3; 11 bases fit TRBD2. Unmatched junction bases numbered 8, after V lost 4 bases and J lost 5 bases. Germline CDR1 is LGHNA and CDR2 is YSLEER. The CDR3 covers 16 residues. The CDR3 nucleotides are TGCGCCAGCAGCCCGGTAGCGGGAGGGCAAGGAGATACGCAGTATTTT. It specifies CASSPVAGGQGDTQYF.

J is TRBJ1-1 and V is TRBV19; 8 bases fit TRBD1. CDR1 is LNHDA, CDR2 SQIVND, per germline (reference sequence). V lost 7 bases to trimming and J lost 4 bases; unmatched junction nucleotides: 11. The CDR3 has 15 amino acids. Here the CDR3 reads CASTTTDRGVTEAFF. The CDR3 DNA sequence: TGTGCCAGTACTACGACCGACAGGGGAGTCACTGAAGCTTTCTTT.

This sequence joins TRBV30 and TRBJ1-2; possibly TRBD1 for D (5 bases). Per germline, CDR1 GTSNPN and CDR2 SVGIG (reference sequence). This CDR3 spans 13 amino acids. V was trimmed by 1 base and J by 8 bases, leaving 14 bases between them. CDR3 DNA: TGTGCCTGGAGTGCCAGGGTGGGTAGAGGCTACACCTTC. Its translation: CAWSARVGRGYTF.

The chain links TRBV14 to TRBJ2-5; 10 positions match TRBD2. CDR1 SGHDN and CDR2 FVKESK come from the germline V gene. The CDR3 runs 14 residues. With 4 bases clipped from V and 4 bases from J, the junction kept 3 bases outside the gene matches. The CDR3: CASSLRLAGETQYF. CDR3 sequence (DNA): TGTGCCAGCAGCCTCCGACTAGCGGGAGAGACCCAGTACTTC.

Only a few counts were recorded for this clone. The V gene is TRBV29-1, the J gene TRBJ2-1; D remains ambiguous. Trimming left V 1 base short and J 6 bases short, with 10 bases between. The CDR3 extends over 13 amino acids. Germline loops: CDR1 SQVTM, CDR2 ANQGSEA. In DNA form, the CDR3 reads TGCAGCGTTGAAGTTGTCCAATTCAATGAGCAGTTCTTC. Encoded protein: CSVEVVQFNEQFF.

This clone came up a few times. The J gene is TRBJ1-2, the V gene TRBV30, with 9 bases matching TRBD1. The CDR3 extends over 15 amino acids. CDR1 is GTSNPN and CDR2 is SVGIG in the germline V gene (reference sequence). V shed 6 bases and J 4 bases; nucleotides not matched to a gene: 12. The CDR3: CACPPQQGAGYGYTF. The CDR3 nucleotides read TGTGCCTGCCCTCCACAACAGGGGGCTGGCTATGGCTACACCTTC.

This clone was seen only a few times. V is TRBV7-2 and J is TRBJ2-1, with 10 bases that match TRBD1. The CDR3 consists of 15 residues. Unmatched junction bases numbered 5, after V lost 5 bases and J lost 4 bases. Germline V CDR1 and CDR2: SGHTA, FQGNSA. The CDR3 spells CASSEDRGLYNEQFF. In DNA, the CDR3 is TGTGCCAGCAGCGAAGACAGGGGGCTTTACAATGAGCAGTTCTTC.

This clone turned up a few times. This chain uses TRBV28 with TRBJ2-1; 13 bases agree with TRBD2. The CDR3 is 15 residues long. The germline V gene has CDR1 MDHEN and CDR2 SYDVKM. J lost 7 bases, V lost 5 bases, and 5 bases had no gene match. As DNA, the CDR3 is TGTGCCAGCAGTGGGCCGGGACTAGCGGGGAATGAGCAGTTCTTC. It specifies CASSGPGLAGNEQFF.